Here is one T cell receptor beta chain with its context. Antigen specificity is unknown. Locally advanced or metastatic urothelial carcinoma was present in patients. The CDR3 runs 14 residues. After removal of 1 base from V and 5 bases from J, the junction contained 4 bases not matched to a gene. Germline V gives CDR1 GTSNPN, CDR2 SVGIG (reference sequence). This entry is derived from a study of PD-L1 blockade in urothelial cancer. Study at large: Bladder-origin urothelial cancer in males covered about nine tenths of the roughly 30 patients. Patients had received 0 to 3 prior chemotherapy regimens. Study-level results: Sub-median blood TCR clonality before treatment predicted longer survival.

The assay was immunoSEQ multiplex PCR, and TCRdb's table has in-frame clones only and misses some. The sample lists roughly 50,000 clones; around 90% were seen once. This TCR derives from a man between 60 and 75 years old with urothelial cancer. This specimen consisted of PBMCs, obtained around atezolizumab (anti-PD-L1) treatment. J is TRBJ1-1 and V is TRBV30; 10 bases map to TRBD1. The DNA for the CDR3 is TGTGCCTGGAGTGCCGGGACAGGGGCAACTGAAGCTTTCTTT. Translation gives CAWSAGTGATEAFF.